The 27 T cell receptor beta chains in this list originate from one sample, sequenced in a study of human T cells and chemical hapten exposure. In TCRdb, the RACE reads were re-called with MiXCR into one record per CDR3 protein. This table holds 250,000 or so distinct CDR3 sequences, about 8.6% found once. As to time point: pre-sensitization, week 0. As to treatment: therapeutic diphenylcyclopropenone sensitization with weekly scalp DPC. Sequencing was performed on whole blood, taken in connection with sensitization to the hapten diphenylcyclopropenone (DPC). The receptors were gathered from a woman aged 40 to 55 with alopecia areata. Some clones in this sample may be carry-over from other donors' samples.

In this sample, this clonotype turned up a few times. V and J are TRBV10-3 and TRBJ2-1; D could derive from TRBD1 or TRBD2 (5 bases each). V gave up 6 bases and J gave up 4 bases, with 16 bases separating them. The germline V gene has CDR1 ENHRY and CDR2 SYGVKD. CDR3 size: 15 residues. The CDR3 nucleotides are TGTGCCATCAGGACTACAGGTGCCCCTTACAATGAGCAGTTCTTC. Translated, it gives CAIRTTGAPYNEQFF.

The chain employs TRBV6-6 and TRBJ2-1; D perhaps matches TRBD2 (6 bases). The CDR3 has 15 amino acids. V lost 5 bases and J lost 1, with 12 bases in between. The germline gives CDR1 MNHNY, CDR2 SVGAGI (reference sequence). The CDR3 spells CASSPQGLSYNEQFF. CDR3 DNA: TGTGCCAGCAGTCCGCAGGGACTTTCCTACAATGAGCAGTTCTTC.

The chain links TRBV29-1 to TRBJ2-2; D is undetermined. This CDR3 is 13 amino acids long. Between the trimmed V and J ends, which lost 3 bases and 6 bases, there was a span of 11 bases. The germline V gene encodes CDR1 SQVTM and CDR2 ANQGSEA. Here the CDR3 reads CSVEWTRPGELFF. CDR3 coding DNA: TGCAGCGTTGAGTGGACGAGACCCGGGGAGCTGTTTTTT.

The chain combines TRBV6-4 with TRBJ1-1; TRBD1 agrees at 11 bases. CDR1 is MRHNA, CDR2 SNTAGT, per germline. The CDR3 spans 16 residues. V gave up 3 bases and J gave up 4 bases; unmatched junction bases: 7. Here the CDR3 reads CASSEGTGGQITEAFF. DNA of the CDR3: TGTGCCAGCAGTGAGGGGACAGGGGGTCAGATCACTGAAGCTTTCTTT.

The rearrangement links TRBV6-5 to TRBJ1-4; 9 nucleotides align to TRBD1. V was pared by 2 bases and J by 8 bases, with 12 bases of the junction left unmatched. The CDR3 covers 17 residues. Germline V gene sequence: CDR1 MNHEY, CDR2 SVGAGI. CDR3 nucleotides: TGTGCCAGCAGTTACGGGACAGGGAGTGGATTGGGAGAAAAACTGTTTTTT. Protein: CASSYGTGSGLGEKLFF.

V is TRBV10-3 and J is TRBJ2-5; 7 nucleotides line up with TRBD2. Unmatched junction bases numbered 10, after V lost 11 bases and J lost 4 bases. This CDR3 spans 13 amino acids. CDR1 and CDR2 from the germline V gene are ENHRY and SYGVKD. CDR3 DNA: TGTGCCTCCCTCGGCGGGGGTAGAGAGACCCAGTACTTC. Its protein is CASLGGGRETQYF.

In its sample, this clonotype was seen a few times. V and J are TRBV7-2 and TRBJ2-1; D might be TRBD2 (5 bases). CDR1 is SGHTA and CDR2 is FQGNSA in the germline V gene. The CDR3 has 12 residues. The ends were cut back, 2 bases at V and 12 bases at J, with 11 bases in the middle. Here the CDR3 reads CASSLSVGLQFF. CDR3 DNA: TGTGCCAGCAGCTTATCGGTCGGACTGCAGTTCTTC.

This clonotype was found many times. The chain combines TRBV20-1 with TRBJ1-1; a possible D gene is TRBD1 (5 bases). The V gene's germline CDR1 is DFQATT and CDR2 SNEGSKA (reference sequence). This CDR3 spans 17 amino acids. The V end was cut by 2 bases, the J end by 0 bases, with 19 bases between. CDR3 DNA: TGCAGTGCTAGACGATCGGTCGCGGGACCGATGAACACTGAAGCTTTCTTT. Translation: CSARRSVAGPMNTEAFF.

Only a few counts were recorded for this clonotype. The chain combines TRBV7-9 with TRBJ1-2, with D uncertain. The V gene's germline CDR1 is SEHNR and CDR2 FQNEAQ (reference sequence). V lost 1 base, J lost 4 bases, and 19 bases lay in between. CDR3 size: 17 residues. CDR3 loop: CASSLGGGLAETYGYTF. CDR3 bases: TGTGCCAGCAGCTTAGGAGGAGGGTTGGCAGAGACCTATGGCTACACCTTC.

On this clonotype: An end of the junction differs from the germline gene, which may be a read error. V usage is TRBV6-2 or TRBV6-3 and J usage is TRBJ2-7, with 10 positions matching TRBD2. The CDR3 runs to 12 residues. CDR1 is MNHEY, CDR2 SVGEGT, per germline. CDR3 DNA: TGTGCCAGCAGTTCCCTAGGGACTAGCGAAAACTTC. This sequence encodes CASSSLGTSENF.

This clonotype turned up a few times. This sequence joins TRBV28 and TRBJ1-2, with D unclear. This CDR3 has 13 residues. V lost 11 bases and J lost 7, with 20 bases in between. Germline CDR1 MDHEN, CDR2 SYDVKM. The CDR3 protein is CAHRAGRQVGYTF. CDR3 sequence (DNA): TGTGCCCACAGAGCGGGGAGGCAGGTTGGCTACACCTTC.

The CDR3 DNA reads TGTGCCAGCAGTGAAGGGGACAGAGACTATGGCTACACCTTC. Its protein is CASSEGDRDYGYTF. This rearrangement joins TRBV6-1 to TRBJ1-2; 7 bases map to TRBD1. The CDR3 runs to 14 residues. Losses at the gene ends were 1 base for V and 3 bases for J; bases not matched to a gene: 2. Germline CDR1 and CDR2: MNHNS and SASEGT.

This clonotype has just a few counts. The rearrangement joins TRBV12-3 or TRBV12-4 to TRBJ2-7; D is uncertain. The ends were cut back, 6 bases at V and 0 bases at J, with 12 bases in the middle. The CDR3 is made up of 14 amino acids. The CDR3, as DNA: TGTGCCAGCAGCCCTAGGACGCTCTCCTACGAGCAGTACTTC. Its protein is CASSPRTLSYEQYF.

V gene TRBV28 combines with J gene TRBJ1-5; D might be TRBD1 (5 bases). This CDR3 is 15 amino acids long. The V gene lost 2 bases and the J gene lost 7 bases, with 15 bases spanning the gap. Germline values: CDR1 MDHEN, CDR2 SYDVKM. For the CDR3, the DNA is TGTGCCAGCAGTTTAGGGGCAGCAGGGTTGCAGCCCCAGCATTTT. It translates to CASSLGAAGLQPQHF.

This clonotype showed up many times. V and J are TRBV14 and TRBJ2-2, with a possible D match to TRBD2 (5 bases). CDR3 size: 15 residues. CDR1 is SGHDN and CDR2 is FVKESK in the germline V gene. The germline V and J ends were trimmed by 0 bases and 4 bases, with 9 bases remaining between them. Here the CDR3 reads CASSQEGALTGELFF. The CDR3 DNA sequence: TGTGCCAGCAGCCAAGAGGGAGCGCTCACCGGGGAGCTGTTTTTT. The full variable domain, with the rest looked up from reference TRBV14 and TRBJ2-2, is EAGVTQFPSHSVIEKGQTVTLRCDPISGHDNLYWYRRVMGKEIKFLLHFVKESKQDESGMPNNRFLAERTGGTYSTLKVQPAELEDSGVYFCASSQEGALTGELFFGEGSRLTVL.

Written as DNA, the CDR3 is TGTGCCAGCAGACGACAGGGATGGAGCAATCAGCCCCAGCATTTT. It translates to CASRRQGWSNQPQHF. The chain recombines TRBV28 with TRBJ1-5; TRBD1 matches 7 bases. Germline CDR1 is MDHEN and CDR2 is SYDVKM. The J segment lost 1 base and the V segment lost 6 bases, leaving 6 bases of the junction unmatched. The CDR3 covers 15 residues.

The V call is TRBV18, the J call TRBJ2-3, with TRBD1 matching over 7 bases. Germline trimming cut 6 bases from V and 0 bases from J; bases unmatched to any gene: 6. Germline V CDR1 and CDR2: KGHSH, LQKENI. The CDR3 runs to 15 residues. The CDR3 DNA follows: TGTGCCAGCTCGCTGGGACAGCGTAGCACAGATACGCAGTATTTT. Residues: CASSLGQRSTDTQYF.

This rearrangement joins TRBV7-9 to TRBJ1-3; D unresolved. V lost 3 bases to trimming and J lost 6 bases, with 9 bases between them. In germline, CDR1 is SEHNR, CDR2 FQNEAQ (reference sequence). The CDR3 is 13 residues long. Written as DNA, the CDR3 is TGTGCCAGCAGCTTGATCTTCGAAAACACCATATATTTT. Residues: CASSLIFENTIYF.

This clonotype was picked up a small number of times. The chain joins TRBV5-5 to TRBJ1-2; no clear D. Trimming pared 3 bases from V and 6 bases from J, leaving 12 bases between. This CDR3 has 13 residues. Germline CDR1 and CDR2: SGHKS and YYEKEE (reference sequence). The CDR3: CASSSDGRDGYTF. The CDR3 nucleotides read TGTGCCAGCAGCTCTGACGGGAGGGATGGCTACACCTTC.

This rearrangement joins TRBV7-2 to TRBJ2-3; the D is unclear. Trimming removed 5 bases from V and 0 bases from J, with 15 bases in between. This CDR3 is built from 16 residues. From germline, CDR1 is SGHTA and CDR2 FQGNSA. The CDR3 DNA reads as TGTGCCAGCAGCCCCAGACCAGCGACTAGCACAGATACGCAGTATTTT. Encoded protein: CASSPRPATSTDTQYF.

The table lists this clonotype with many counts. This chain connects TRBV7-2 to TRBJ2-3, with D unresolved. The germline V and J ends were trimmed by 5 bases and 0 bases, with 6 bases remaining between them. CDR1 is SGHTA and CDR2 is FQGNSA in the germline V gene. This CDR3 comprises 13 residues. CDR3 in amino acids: CASSLSSTDTQYF. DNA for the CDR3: TGTGCCAGCAGCCTATCTAGCACAGATACGCAGTATTTT. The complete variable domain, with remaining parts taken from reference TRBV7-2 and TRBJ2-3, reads GAGVSQSPSNKVTEKGKDVELRCDPISGHTALYWYRQSLGQGLEFLIYFQGNSAPDKSGLPSDRFSAERTGGSVSTLTIQRTQQEDSAVYLCASSLSSTDTQYFGPGTRLTVL.

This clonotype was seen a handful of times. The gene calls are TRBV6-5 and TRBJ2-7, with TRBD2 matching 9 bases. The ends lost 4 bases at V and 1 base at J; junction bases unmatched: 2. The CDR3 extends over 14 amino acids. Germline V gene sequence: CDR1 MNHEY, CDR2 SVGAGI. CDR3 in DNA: TGTGCCAGCAGTTGGCTAGCGGGATCCTACGAGCAGTACTTC. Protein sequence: CASSWLAGSYEQYF.

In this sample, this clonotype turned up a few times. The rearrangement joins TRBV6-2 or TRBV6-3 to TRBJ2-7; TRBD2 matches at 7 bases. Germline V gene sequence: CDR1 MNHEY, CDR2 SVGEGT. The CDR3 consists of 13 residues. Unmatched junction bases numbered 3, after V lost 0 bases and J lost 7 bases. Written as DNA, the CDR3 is TGTGCCAGCAGTTACTCGACGGGGGGAGAGCAGTACTTC. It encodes CASSYSTGGEQYF.

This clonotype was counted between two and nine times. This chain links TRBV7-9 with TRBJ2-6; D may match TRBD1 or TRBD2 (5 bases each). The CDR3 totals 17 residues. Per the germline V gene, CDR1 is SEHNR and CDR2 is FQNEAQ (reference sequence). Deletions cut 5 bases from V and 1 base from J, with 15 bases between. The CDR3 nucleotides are TGTGCCAGCAGCATCACCGGGACGGGGTCTGGGGCCAACGTCCTGACTTTC. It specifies CASSITGTGSGANVLTF.

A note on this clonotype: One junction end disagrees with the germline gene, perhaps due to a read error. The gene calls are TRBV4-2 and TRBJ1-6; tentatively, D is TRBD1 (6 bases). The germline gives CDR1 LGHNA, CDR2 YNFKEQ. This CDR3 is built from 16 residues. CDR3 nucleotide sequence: TGTGCCAGCAGCCAATCTGACAGGTCCTTTAATTCACCCCTCCACTTT. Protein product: CASSQSDRSFNSPLHF.

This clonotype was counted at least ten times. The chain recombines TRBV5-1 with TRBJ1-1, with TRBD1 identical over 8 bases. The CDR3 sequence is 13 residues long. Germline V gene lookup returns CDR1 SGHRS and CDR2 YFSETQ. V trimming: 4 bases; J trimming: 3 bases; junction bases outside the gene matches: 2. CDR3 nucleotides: TGCGCCAGCAGCATACAGGGGGACACTGAAGCTTTCTTT. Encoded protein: CASSIQGDTEAFF.

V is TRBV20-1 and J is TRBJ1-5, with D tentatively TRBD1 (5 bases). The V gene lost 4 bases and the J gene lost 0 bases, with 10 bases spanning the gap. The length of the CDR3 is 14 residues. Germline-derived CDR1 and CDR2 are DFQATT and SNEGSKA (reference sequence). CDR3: CSATGGSSNQPQHF. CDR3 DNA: TGCAGTGCTACCGGGGGGAGTAGCAATCAGCCCCAGCATTTT.